This record concerns one TCR beta chain sequence. Its antigen specificity is not known. Per-nucleotide qualities are absent, and no much larger clonotype sits a single base away. Library preparation employed the immunoSEQ multiplex PCR assay. Processing in the source paper ran as follows. A statistical classification framework was built to diagnose cytomegalovirus status from the catalog of TCR beta chain sequences. The table was pulled from immuneACCESS by TCRdb, which kept in-frame rearrangements only. Such tables lose some clones; where checked, under half of the loss comes from unresolved V genes, and the rest has no known cause. V and J calls and clone size follow that table, whereas D and trimming were derived from the DNA. The sample contains 70,000 or so clones, roughly nine tenths of them found a single time. The ten largest clones represent just over 3% of the sample. This sample stems from a study of cytomegalovirus exposure and HLA in healthy donors (dated by TCRdb to the late 2010s). In terms of the full investigation: According to a later analysis, the approximately 120 validation repertoires were produced on the same platform as the approximately 610 repertoires of the first cohort. The study combined high-throughput TCR immunosequencing, statistical association of individual TCRs with disease status, and machine learning to predict cytomegalovirus infection status. In addition to the first cohort of 666 subjects, a separate validation cohort of 120 different subjects was used. The study was designed to test whether signatures of past pathogen exposure could be identified by cataloging public T cell receptors.

What the work shows at the level of the full study, not this receptor alone: Most TCR sequences were seen in very few donors, while some public TCRs were found in many individuals. A later analysis had no HLA typing for the validation cohort, so co-occurrence there was scored across all 110 or so repertoires. In the study, approximately 160 TCR beta chains were listed as associated with cytomegalovirus. A later analysis found that TCRs clustered in the first cohort also tended to co-occur in the 100 to 150 validation repertoires, with approximately 95% of cluster scores above 0. The classifier was reported to diagnose cytomegalovirus status with high specificity and sensitivity in both the original and validation cohorts. It was suggested by the authors that the approach could potentially be generalized to other disease states and immunological phenotypes. A few of the identified cytomegalovirus-associated TCR beta chains were confirmed in vitro to be specific for cytomegalovirus antigens.

V is cut back by 6 bases and J by 0 bases, with 6 bases in the junction unmatched. The germline V gene (reference sequence) gives CDR1 as LNHDA and CDR2 as SQIVND. The CDR3 sequence holds 15 residues, the cysteine and phenylalanine included. Only CDR3 DNA is held: 45 bases, read in frame from base 1. Separate from the approximately 700-subject first cohort, the validation cohort of 90 to 150 subjects was the group to which the donors belonged. The rearrangement joined TRBV19 to TRBJ2-7; the central 9 bases match TRBD1. Sequenced sample: PBMCs. The clonotype comes from a man between 18 and 29 years old in good health and CMV-seronegative. The CDR3 region: CASRETGQGSYEQYF. The nucleotide sequence reads TGTGCCAGTAGGGAAACGGGACAGGGCTCCTACGAGCAGTACTTC.